This T cell receptor (beta chain) was observed in a study of cytomegalovirus exposure and HLA in healthy donors. Regarding the study as a whole: According to an earlier analysis, most TCR beta V segments yielded productive rearrangements about 87% or about 30% of the time.

The CDR3 has 16 residues. Deletions cut 7 bases from V and 1 base from J, with 16 bases between. Germline loops: CDR1 SGHVS, CDR2 FNYEAQ. Researchers ran the PCR with 60 Vbeta and 13 Jbeta primers. Repertoires were generated with immunoSEQ multiplex PCR, while TCRdb's copy carries only in-frame clones and drops some. The table has roughly 220,000 clones, 65% to 85% seen once. About this clone itself: Antigen: not known.

The sequencing input was PBMCs. V is TRBV7-6 and J is TRBJ2-2, with a weak D call TRBD2 (7 bases). This TCR was recovered from a man in his fifties or sixties in good health and CMV-seronegative. The CDR3, as DNA: TGTGCCAGCACTCGGGGGCTAGCGGTGAACACCGGGGAGCTGTTTTTT. Translated: CASTRGLAVNTGELFF.